These 22 T cell receptor beta chains originate from one sample sequenced in a study of PD-1 and CTLA-4 blockade in melanoma. Clones were read by immunoSEQ multiplex PCR, and TCRdb kept only the in-frame ones, dropping some. The sample shows fewer than 35,000 clones, about nine tenths of them seen only once. The specimen was CD8+ T cells from peripheral blood, collected from a patient given anti-PD-1 treatment. These TCRs come from a human donor with melanoma.

The gene calls are TRBV6-4 and TRBJ2-1; 13 bases map to TRBD2. Unmatched junction bases numbered 6, after V lost 6 bases and J lost 4 bases. The germline V gene encodes CDR1 MRHNA and CDR2 SNTAGT. This CDR3 is 16 amino acids long. This CDR3 is CASSTQTSGGYNEQFF. In DNA, the CDR3 is TGTGCCAGCAGCACCCAGACTAGCGGGGGGTACAATGAGCAGTTCTTC.

The rearrangement uses TRBV7-6 and TRBJ2-3; 9 nucleotides line up with TRBD2. The V and J ends lost 5 bases and 0 bases, in that order; junction bases with no gene match: 3. CDR3 length equals 15 residues. From germline, CDR1 is SGHVS and CDR2 FNYEAQ. In DNA, the CDR3 is TGTGCCAGCAGCGCTCTAGCGGGAAGCACAGATACGCAGTATTTT. It encodes CASSALAGSTDTQYF. The full variable domain, in which reference TRBV7-6 and TRBJ2-3 provide the parts outside the CDR3, is GAGVSQSPRYKVTKRGQDVALRCDPISGHVSLYWYRQALGQGPEFLTYFNYEAQQDKSGLPNDRFSAERPEGSISTLTIQRTEQRDSAMYRCASSALAGSTDTQYFGPGTRLTVL.

This clone was seen once. The gene calls are TRBV11-2 and TRBJ2-1, with 13 bases lining up with TRBD2. The CDR3 covers 15 residues. V was pared by 4 bases and J by 8 bases, with 5 bases of the junction left unmatched. Germline V gene lookup returns CDR1 SGHAT and CDR2 FQNNGV. The CDR3 sequence is CASSSTSGGAYEQFF. Written as DNA, the CDR3 is TGTGCCAGCAGCTCCACTAGCGGGGGGGCCTATGAGCAGTTCTTC.

The chain carries TRBV20-1 and TRBJ1-5; D not certain. Trimming took 3 bases from V and 4 from J, leaving 10 bases between them. The CDR3 loop spans 13 amino acids. CDR1 and CDR2 from the germline V gene are DFQATT and SNEGSKA (reference sequence). The CDR3 nucleotides are TGCAGTGCTAGTCCCGGGAGGAATCAGCCCCAGCATTTT. Residues: CSASPGRNQPQHF.

CDR3 loop: CAWSVRENTEAFF. CDR3 DNA: TGTGCCTGGAGTGTAAGGGAGAACACTGAAGCTTTCTTT. The genes are TRBV30 and TRBJ1-1; D unclear. The V gene's germline CDR1 is GTSNPN and CDR2 SVGIG (reference sequence). V was pared by 0 bases and J by 1 base, with 6 bases between. CDR3 size: 13 residues. The whole variable domain, filled in from reference TRBV30 and TRBJ1-1, reads SQTIHQWPATLVQPVGSPLSLECTVEGTSNPNLYWYRQAAGRGLQLLFYSVGIGQISSEVPQNLSASRPQDRQFILSSKKLLLSDSGFYLCAWSVRENTEAFFGQGTRLTVV.

This clone occurred once. This chain links TRBV4-1 with TRBJ1-2, with a tentative D call TRBD1 (5 bases). CDR1 and CDR2 from the germline V gene are MGHRA and YSYEKL. This CDR3 comprises 16 residues. The V and J ends lost 0 bases and 4 bases respectively, with 15 bases between them. The CDR3 reads CASSQDAGTQAYGYTF. In DNA, the CDR3 is TGCGCCAGCAGCCAAGATGCGGGGACTCAAGCCTATGGCTACACCTTC.

The chain combines TRBV19 with TRBJ1-6; D uncertain. V shed 4 bases and J shed 3 bases, with 13 bases lying between them. CDR3 size: 16 residues. Germline V gene sequence: CDR1 LNHDA, CDR2 SQIVND (reference sequence). The CDR3 spells CASSTTTNDYNSPLHF. The CDR3 nucleotides read TGTGCCAGTAGTACAACGACTAACGACTATAATTCACCCCTCCACTTT.

The chain is built from TRBV5-8 and TRBJ2-7; 8 bases fit TRBD1. The germline V gene encodes CDR1 SGHTS and CDR2 YDEGEE. V lost 4 bases and J lost 2; bases outside the gene matches: 5. The CDR3 sequence is 14 residues long. CDR3 nucleotides: TGTGCCAGCAGCCGAGGACAGGGCACCTACGAGCAGTACTTC. Its translation is CASSRGQGTYEQYF.

The chain is built from TRBV9 and TRBJ1-2; 11 positions match TRBD1. The CDR3 extends over 15 amino acids. V was clipped by 3 bases and J by 8 bases; unmatched bases: 9. Germline loops: CDR1 SGDLS, CDR2 YYNGEE. In nucleotides, the CDR3 is TGTGCCAGCAGCGCCTTAGGACAGGGGGCGTGGGGCTACACCTTC. It encodes CASSALGQGAWGYTF.

The chain joins TRBV4-2 to TRBJ1-5; the D is unclear. This CDR3 contains 15 residues. The V end lost 0 bases, the J end lost 3 bases, and 9 bases lay between the germline ends. Per the germline V gene, CDR1 is LGHNA and CDR2 is YNFKEQ. CDR3 residues: CASSQEGGYNQPQHF. The CDR3 DNA sequence: TGTGCCAGCAGCCAAGAGGGCGGTTACAATCAGCCCCAGCATTTT.

CDR3 sequence (DNA): TGTGCCAGCAGCTTAGGGGTTAACTCCGGGGAGCTGTTTTTT. This gives the protein CASSLGVNSGELFF. This sequence joins TRBV9 and TRBJ2-2, with D possibly matching TRBD1 (5 bases). V lost 4 bases and J 6 bases, leaving 13 bases between the germline ends. CDR1 and CDR2 (germline): SGDLS, YYNGEE. CDR3 length: 14 residues. Full variable domain (remainder filled in from reference TRBV9 and TRBJ2-2): DSGVTQTPKHLITATGQRVTLRCSPRSGDLSVYWYQQSLDQGLQFLIQYYNGEERAKGNILERFSAQQFPDLHSELNLSSLELGDSALYFCASSLGVNSGELFFGEGSRLTVL.

This chain connects TRBV5-4 to TRBJ1-4; a possible D gene is TRBD1 (5 bases). The CDR3 totals 14 residues. With 3 bases removed from V and 7 bases from J, the gap between germline ends came to 13 bases. The V gene's germline CDR1 is SGHNT and CDR2 YYREEE (reference sequence). The CDR3 DNA reads TGTGCCAGCAGCTCCCGGGACTCTCCTGAAAAACTGTTTTTT. It specifies CASSSRDSPEKLFF.

A few counts support this clone. The chain combines TRBV7-2 with TRBJ1-2; no clear D gene. The CDR3 is 11 residues long. The germline CDR1 and CDR2 sequences are SGHTA and FQGNSA. Trimming left V 10 bases short and J 7 bases short, with 13 bases between. The DNA for the CDR3 is TGTGCCATCGTTATAGGAGGTGGCTACACCTTC. Protein sequence: CAIVIGGGYTF.

The chain links TRBV28 to TRBJ2-7; 7 positions match TRBD1. Germline lookup yields CDR1 MDHEN and CDR2 SYDVKM. This CDR3 is 14 amino acids long. The V segment lost 6 bases and the J segment 1 base; nucleotides outside the gene matches: 6. Here the CDR3 reads CASRQPDRSYEQYF. For the CDR3, the DNA is TGTGCCAGCAGACAACCGGACAGGTCCTACGAGCAGTACTTC.

The table lists this clone with a few counts. The V call is TRBV7-9, the J call TRBJ1-2, with D perhaps matching TRBD1 (6 bases). The germline gives CDR1 SEHNR, CDR2 FQNEAQ (reference sequence). V dropped 2 bases and J dropped 2 bases, with 15 bases sitting between them. The CDR3 loop spans 16 amino acids. CDR3 amino acids: CASSLLWYRVNYGYTF. The CDR3 coding sequence is TGTGCCAGCAGCTTATTATGGTACAGGGTAAACTATGGCTACACCTTC.

The chain joins TRBV2 to TRBJ2-1; weak D call: TRBD2 (6 bases). Germline V gene data show CDR1 as SNHLY and CDR2 as FYNNEI. With 1 base removed from V and 8 bases from J, the gap between germline ends came to 18 bases. The CDR3 has 16 amino acids. The CDR3 bases are TGTGCCAGCAGTGAAGTGGGGAGGATAGCTGGAGATGAGCAGTTCTTC. This encodes CASSEVGRIAGDEQFF.

The chain couples TRBV6-5 to TRBJ1-2; weak D call: TRBD1 (5 bases). Germline CDR1 reads MNHEY; CDR2 reads SVGAGI. This CDR3 comprises 14 residues. Trimming pared 5 bases from V and 2 bases from J, leaving 12 bases between. CDR3 sequence (DNA): TGTGCCAGCAGTCTAGGGGATTTCAACTATGGCTACACCTTC. It specifies CASSLGDFNYGYTF.

This sequence joins TRBV4-3 and TRBJ1-1, with D perhaps matching TRBD1 (5 bases). This CDR3 is 13 amino acids long. Trimming pared 2 bases from V and 6 bases from J, leaving 10 bases between. The germline V gene encodes CDR1 LGHNA and CDR2 YSLEER. The CDR3 spells CASSQFRGAEAFF. The DNA for the CDR3 is TGCGCCAGCAGCCAATTCCGGGGCGCTGAAGCTTTCTTT.

The rearrangement links TRBV24-1 to TRBJ2-7, with D uncertain. Germline values: CDR1 KGHDR, CDR2 SFDVKD. Deletions cut 2 bases from V and 6 bases from J, with 13 bases between. The CDR3 is 14 amino acids. This chain's CDR3 is CATSDSEIPAEQYF. The CDR3 DNA follows: TGTGCCACCAGTGATTCGGAGATTCCCGCCGAGCAGTACTTC.

J is TRBJ1-1 and V is TRBV28; a possible D gene is TRBD1 (5 bases). Germline values: CDR1 MDHEN, CDR2 SYDVKM. Between the trimmed V and J ends, which lost 2 bases and 2 bases, there was a span of 9 bases. The CDR3 has 14 amino acids. In DNA form, the CDR3 reads TGTGCCAGCAGTTTAGAGGGGTTTAACACTGAAGCTTTCTTT. This encodes CASSLEGFNTEAFF.

The DNA of the CDR3 is TGTGCCAGCAGTGAAGCAATATTACGGGTAGGGCCAGATACGCAGTATTTT. Encoded protein: CASSEAILRVGPDTQYF. This chain uses TRBV6-1 with TRBJ2-3; D is ambiguous. The V gene lost 0 bases and the J gene lost 4 bases, with 17 bases spanning the gap. The CDR3 has 17 residues. CDR1 MNHNS and CDR2 SASEGT come from the germline V gene.

V gene TRBV9 combines with J gene TRBJ2-2; D is perhaps TRBD1 (5 bases). The V and J ends lost 1 base and 6 bases respectively, with 7 bases between them. Germline CDR1 SGDLS, CDR2 YYNGEE. The CDR3 length is 13 residues. This CDR3 is CASSVSGSGELFF. CDR3 coding DNA: TGTGCCAGCAGCGTATCAGGGTCCGGGGAGCTGTTTTTT.